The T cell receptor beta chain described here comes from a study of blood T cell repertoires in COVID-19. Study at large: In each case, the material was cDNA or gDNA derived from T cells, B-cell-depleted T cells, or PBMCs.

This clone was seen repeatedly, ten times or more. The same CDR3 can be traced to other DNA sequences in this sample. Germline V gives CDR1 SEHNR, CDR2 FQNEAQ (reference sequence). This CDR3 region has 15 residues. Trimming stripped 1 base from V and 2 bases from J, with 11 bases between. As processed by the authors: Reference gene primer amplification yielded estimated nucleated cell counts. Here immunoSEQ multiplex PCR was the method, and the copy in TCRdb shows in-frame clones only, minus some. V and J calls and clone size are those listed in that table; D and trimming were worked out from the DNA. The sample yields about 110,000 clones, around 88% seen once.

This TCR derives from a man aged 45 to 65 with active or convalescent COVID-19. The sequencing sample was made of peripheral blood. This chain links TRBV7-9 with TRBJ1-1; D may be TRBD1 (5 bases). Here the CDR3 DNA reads TGTGCCAGCAGCTTAGGTGGGACTTCTAACACTGAAGCTTTCTTT. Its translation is CASSLGGTSNTEAFF.